This T cell receptor beta chain was sequenced in a study of blood T cell repertoires in COVID-19. Method: immunoSEQ multiplex PCR; TCRdb's copy keeps in-frame clones and lacks some. The top ten clones hold about 7% of a sample with about 360,000 clones, approximately 86% of them seen once. This clone was seen once. Per the germline V gene, CDR1 is GTSNPN and CDR2 is SVGIG (reference sequence). The CDR3 has 13 residues. Trimming left V 1 base short and J 1 base short, with 7 bases between. This clonotype was sampled from a woman aged 60-75 years with COVID-19, enrolled during active disease. Input material: peripheral blood. This sequence joins TRBV30 and TRBJ1-1; D might be TRBD1 (5 bases). The CDR3 protein is CAWSEQANTEAFF. The CDR3 DNA reads TGTGCCTGGAGTGAACAGGCGAACACTGAAGCTTTCTTT. The full variable domain, in which reference TRBV30 and TRBJ1-1 provide the parts outside the CDR3, is SQTIHQWPATLVQPVGSPLSLECTVEGTSNPNLYWYRQAAGRGLQLLFYSVGIGQISSEVPQNLSASRPQDRQFILSSKKLLLSDSGFYLCAWSEQANTEAFFGQGTRLTVV.